Each of the 7 T cell receptor beta chains below was sequenced from the same sample in a study of shared clonotypes between healthy human individuals. Using immunoSEQ multiplex PCR, the repertoire was profiled, and TCRdb retains in-frame clones only, with some absent. The sample lists about 1.4 million clones, approximately 97% occurring once. The sequenced sample consisted of naive CD4+ T cells sorted from blood. Subset: CD45RA+ positively selected. The origin of the receptors is a man aged 25 to 40 in good health.

Turning to this clone: Other DNA sequences in this sample translate to the same CDR3. This chain links TRBV5-1 with TRBJ2-3; 8 bases fit TRBD1. The germline CDR1 and CDR2 sequences are SGHRS and YFSETQ. The CDR3 covers 14 residues. With 4 bases clipped from V and 1 base from J, the junction kept 2 bases outside the gene matches. The CDR3 region has the DNA TGCGCCAGCAGCCCGGACAGGGGCACAGATACGCAGTATTTT. Its translation: CASSPDRGTDTQYF.

J is TRBJ2-2 and V is TRBV28; TRBD2 might be the D (5 bases). The ends were cut back, 10 bases at V and 3 bases at J, with 12 bases in the middle. Per germline, CDR1 MDHEN and CDR2 SYDVKM. The CDR3 spans 13 residues. CDR3 DNA: TGTGCCACCTCGACTATCGACACCGGGGAGCTGTTTTTT. Translated, it gives CATSTIDTGELFF.

The chain couples TRBV4-2 to TRBJ2-1, with D tentatively TRBD2 (6 bases). CDR1 and CDR2 from the germline V gene are LGHNA and YNFKEQ. V was shortened by 0 bases and J by 5 bases, with 11 bases between the two germline ends. The CDR3 length is 15 residues. CDR3 protein: CASSQDFKRDNEQFF. CDR3 in DNA: TGTGCCAGCAGCCAAGATTTCAAGCGGGACAATGAGCAGTTCTTC.

The rearrangement uses TRBV15 and TRBJ2-6; D is uncertain. The CDR3 extends over 13 amino acids. Looked up from germline, CDR1 is LNHNV and CDR2 is YYDKDF (reference sequence). V lost 5 bases to trimming and J lost 2 bases, with 4 bases between them. This CDR3 is CATSGTGANVLTF. CDR3 DNA: TGTGCCACCAGCGGGACTGGGGCCAACGTCCTGACTTTC.

V and J are TRBV19 and TRBJ2-1; 8 bases fit TRBD2. The V segment lost 4 bases and the J segment 9 bases; nucleotides outside the gene matches: 17. Germline V gene data show CDR1 as LNHDA and CDR2 as SQIVND (reference sequence). This CDR3 region has 17 residues. In DNA, the CDR3 is TGTGCCAGTAGTACAGCCCCCGGGGGGGCGGGAGTGGGTGAGCAGTTCTTC. Protein product: CASSTAPGGAGVGEQFF.

The chain joins TRBV2 to TRBJ2-1, with 7 nucleotides matching TRBD1. The CDR3 totals 15 residues. CDR1 and CDR2 (germline): SNHLY, FYNNEI. J gave up 1 base and V 6 bases, and 6 bases lay outside the gene matches. The CDR3 loop reads CASSTGTASYNEQFF. The CDR3 DNA reads as TGTGCCAGCAGCACCGGGACAGCATCCTACAATGAGCAGTTCTTC.

The V gene is TRBV19, the J gene TRBJ2-2; 7 nucleotides line up with TRBD1. Trimming removed 2 bases from V and 2 bases from J; junction bases left unmatched: 5. Germline assignment: CDR1 LNHDA and CDR2 SQIVND (reference sequence). The CDR3 covers 16 residues. The CDR3 region has the DNA TGTGCCAGTAGTATAACCGGGACAGAAAACACCGGGGAGCTGTTTTTT. It is translated as CASSITGTENTGELFF.